This passage covers 5 T cell receptor beta chains from one sample sequenced in a study of blood T cell repertoires in COVID-19. TCRdb's table, derived via immunoSEQ multiplex PCR, lists solely in-frame clones and lacks some. The sample lists about 180,000 clones; roughly 88% were seen once. Sequencing input: peripheral blood. These receptors originate from a woman in her 30s with acute or convalescent COVID-19.

This chain joins TRBV9 and TRBJ1-1, with D hard to call. The V and J ends lost 0 bases and 7 bases respectively, with 10 bases between them. The germline gives CDR1 SGDLS, CDR2 YYNGEE. The CDR3 consists of 13 residues. The CDR3 DNA is TGTGCCAGCAGCGTAGGCCCAGCGTTTGAAGCTTTCTTT. Residues: CASSVGPAFEAFF.

This chain links TRBV5-1 with TRBJ2-3; 7 positions agree with TRBD2. The CDR3 runs to 14 residues. With 0 bases clipped from V and 4 bases from J, the junction kept 2 bases outside the gene matches. The V gene's germline CDR1 is SGHRS and CDR2 YFSETQ. The CDR3 nucleotides are TGCGCCAGCAGCTTGGACGGGGGGTCAGATACGCAGTATTTT. Translating gives CASSLDGGSDTQYF.

The chain joins TRBV6-2 or TRBV6-3 to TRBJ2-1, with D uncertain. This CDR3 is built from 12 residues. Germline V gives CDR1 MNHEY, CDR2 SVGEGT. The V gene lost 2 bases and the J gene lost 6 bases, with 5 bases spanning the gap. The CDR3 loop is CASSYAANEQFF. The CDR3 nucleotides read TGTGCCAGCAGTTACGCGGCCAATGAGCAGTTCTTC.

This sequence joins TRBV7-9 and TRBJ2-1; D ambiguous. The CDR3 consists of 11 residues. The germline V and J ends were trimmed by 2 bases and 9 bases, with 5 bases remaining between them. CDR1 is SEHNR and CDR2 is FQNEAQ in the germline V gene (reference sequence). CDR3: CASSLLTEQFF. For the CDR3, the DNA is TGTGCCAGCAGCTTACTAACTGAGCAGTTCTTC.

V and J are TRBV11-2 and TRBJ2-1, with no clear D. V lost 5 bases to trimming and J lost 8 bases, with 13 bases between them. The CDR3 totals 13 residues. Germline assignment: CDR1 SGHAT and CDR2 FQNNGV. Here the CDR3 reads CASSRQEPDEQFF. DNA for the CDR3: TGTGCCAGCAGCCGACAAGAACCCGATGAGCAGTTCTTC. The full variable domain, in which reference TRBV11-2 and TRBJ2-1 provide the parts outside the CDR3, is EAGVAQSPRYKIIEKRQSVAFWCNPISGHATLYWYQQILGQGPKLLIQFQNNGVVDDSQLPKDRFSAERLKGVDSTLKIQPAKLEDSAVYLCASSRQEPDEQFFGPGTRLTVL.